This T cell receptor (beta chain) was retrieved from a study of cytomegalovirus exposure and HLA in healthy donors. General study points: It was assumed in the presence/absence analyses that sequencing depth was roughly uniform across donors. Most CMV-associated TCR beta chains were later found to appear HLA-restricted. Later analysis associated a missense DCLRE1C variant with TCR beta V- and J-gene trimming.

The CDR3 length is 15 residues. V shed 4 bases, J shed 0 bases, and the junction held 6 bases outside the gene matches. Per germline, CDR1 SGHNT and CDR2 YYREEE (reference sequence). 60 Vbeta and 13 Jbeta primers were used in PCR. Per the study methods: There were some 87 million unique TCR beta chains by a later count, and about 12 million of them were shared. Produced via immunoSEQ multiplex PCR; TCRdb's table is partial and in-frame only. From that table come the V and J calls and clone size; the DNA was used to work out D and trimming. The table shows approximately 100,000 clones, with approximately 71% occurring only once. To note about this clone: Antigen specificity is unknown.

Sequencing was performed on PBMCs. This chain uses TRBV5-4 with TRBJ1-2; 7 nucleotides match TRBD1. The source of this sequence is a man aged 35-49 years in good health and CMV-seronegative. CDR3: CASSPGTATNYGYTF. CDR3 sequence (DNA): TGTGCCAGCAGCCCGGGGACAGCTACTAACTATGGCTACACCTTC.